Below, 3 T cell receptor beta chains from the same sample are listed, as sequenced in a study of blood T cell repertoires in COVID-19. Here immunoSEQ multiplex PCR was the method, and the copy in TCRdb shows in-frame clones only, minus some. The sample carries some 250,000 clones, 80% to 90% recorded once. Sequenced input: PBMCs or T cells enriched from blood (not recorded which). The receptors were gathered from a man between 35 and 55 years old who had recovered from COVID-19.

The genes are TRBV5-1 and TRBJ2-3, with 7 bases lining up with TRBD1. V lost 4 bases, J lost 1 base, and 3 bases stayed unmatched. The germline V gene has CDR1 SGHRS and CDR2 YFSETQ. The CDR3 consists of 14 residues. The CDR3, as DNA: TGCGCCAGCAGCGAGGGGGCCCGCACAGATACGCAGTATTTT. Translation gives CASSEGARTDTQYF.

The chain recombines TRBV11-2 with TRBJ2-3, with 13 bases that match TRBD2. Trimming removed 6 bases from V and 3 bases from J; junction bases left unmatched: 15. The germline V gene has CDR1 SGHAT and CDR2 FQNNGV. This CDR3 is built from 19 residues. The CDR3, as DNA: TGTGCCAGCAGAAAATCCAGGACTAGCGGGAGTGCTGGTACAGATACGCAGTATTTT. Translated, it gives CASRKSRTSGSAGTDTQYF.

This clone was seen a few times. V gene TRBV4-3 combines with J gene TRBJ1-5, with 10 bases that match TRBD1. The CDR3 is 15 residues long. Germline CDR1 and CDR2: LGHNA and YSLEER. Trimming cost V 4 bases and J 6 bases; bases outside gene matches: 6. The chain's CDR3 is CASSRDRGSSQPQHF. DNA for the CDR3: TGCGCCAGCAGCCGGGACAGGGGCTCGTCTCAGCCCCAGCATTTT.